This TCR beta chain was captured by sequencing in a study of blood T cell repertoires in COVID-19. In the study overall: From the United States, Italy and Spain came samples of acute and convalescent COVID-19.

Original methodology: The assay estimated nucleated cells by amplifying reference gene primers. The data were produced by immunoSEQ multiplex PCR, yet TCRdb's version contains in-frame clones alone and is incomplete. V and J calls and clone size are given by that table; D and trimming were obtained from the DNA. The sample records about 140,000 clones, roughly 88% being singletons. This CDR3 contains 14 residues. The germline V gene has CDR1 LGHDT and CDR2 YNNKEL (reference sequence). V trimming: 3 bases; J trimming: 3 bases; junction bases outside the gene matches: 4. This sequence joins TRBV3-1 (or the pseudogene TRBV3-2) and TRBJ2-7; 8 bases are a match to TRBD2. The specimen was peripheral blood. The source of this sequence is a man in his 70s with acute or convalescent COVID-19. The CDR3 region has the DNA TGTGCCAGCAGCCAGACTAGCGCAAACTACGAGCAGTACTTC. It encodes CASSQTSANYEQYF.